The entry below gives a single TCR beta chain sequence along with its context. Read coverage stops 3 residues before the CDR3 terminus; the germline J gene supplies the remainder. Genomic DNA, averaging approximately 1,100 ng per sample, yielded TCR beta CDR3 via immunoSEQ. Sequencing was performed with immunoSEQ multiplex PCR; in TCRdb, only in-frame clones are kept and a portion is missing. The sample table sets out 23,000 or so clones. The CDR3 has 15 residues. Deletions cut 1 base from V and 4 bases from J, with 12 bases between. The germline V gene has CDR1 SGHNT and CDR2 YENEEA. This sample was taken from a study of T cells in women clearing cervical HPV infection.

This chain joins TRBV11-3 and TRBJ2-3, with no clear D. This receptor was identified in a woman between 18 and 70 years old with a cervical HPV16 infection that either progressed to CIN3+ or cleared (not recorded which). The sample consisted of blood buffy coat. CDR3 sequence: CASSLGAGTADTQYF. The covered CDR3 bases are TGTGCCAGCAGCTTAGGGGCCGGCACGGCAGATACG.